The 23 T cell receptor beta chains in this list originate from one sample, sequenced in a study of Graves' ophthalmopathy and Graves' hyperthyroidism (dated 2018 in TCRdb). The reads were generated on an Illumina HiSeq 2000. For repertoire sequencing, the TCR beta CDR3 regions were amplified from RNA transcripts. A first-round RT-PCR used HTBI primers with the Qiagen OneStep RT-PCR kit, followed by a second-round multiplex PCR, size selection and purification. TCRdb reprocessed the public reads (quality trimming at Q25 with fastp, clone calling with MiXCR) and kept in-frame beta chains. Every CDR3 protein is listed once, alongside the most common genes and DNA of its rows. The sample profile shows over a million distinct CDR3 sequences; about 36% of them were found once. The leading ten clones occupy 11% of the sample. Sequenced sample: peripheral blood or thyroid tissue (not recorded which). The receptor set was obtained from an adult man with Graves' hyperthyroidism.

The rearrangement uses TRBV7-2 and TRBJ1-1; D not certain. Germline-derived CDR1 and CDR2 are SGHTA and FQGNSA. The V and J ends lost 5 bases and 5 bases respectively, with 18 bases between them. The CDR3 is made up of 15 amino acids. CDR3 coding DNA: TGTGCCAGCAGCCCACATAATGAGCCGGGGACTGAAGCTTTCTTT. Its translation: CASSPHNEPGTEAFF.

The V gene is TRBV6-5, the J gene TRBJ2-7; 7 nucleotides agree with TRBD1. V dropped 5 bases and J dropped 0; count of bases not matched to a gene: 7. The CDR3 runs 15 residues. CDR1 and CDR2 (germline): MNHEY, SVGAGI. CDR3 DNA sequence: TGTGCCAGCAGTGGAAAGGGACAGCACTCCTACGAGCAGTACTTC. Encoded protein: CASSGKGQHSYEQYF.

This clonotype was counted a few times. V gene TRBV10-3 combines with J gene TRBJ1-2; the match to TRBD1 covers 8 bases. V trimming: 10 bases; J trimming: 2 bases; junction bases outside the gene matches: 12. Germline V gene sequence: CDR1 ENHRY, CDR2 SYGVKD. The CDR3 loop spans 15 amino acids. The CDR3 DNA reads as TGTGCCAGCCGCCCCGAAGGACAGGGAAACTATGGCTACACCTTC. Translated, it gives CASRPEGQGNYGYTF.

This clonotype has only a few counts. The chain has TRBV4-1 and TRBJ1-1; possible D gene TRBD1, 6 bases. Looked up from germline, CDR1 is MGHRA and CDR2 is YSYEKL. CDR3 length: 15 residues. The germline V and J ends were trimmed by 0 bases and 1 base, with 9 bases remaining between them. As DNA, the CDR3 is TGCGCCAGCAGCCAAGAGGAGGGGGGGAACACTGAAGCTTTCTTT. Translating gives CASSQEEGGNTEAFF.

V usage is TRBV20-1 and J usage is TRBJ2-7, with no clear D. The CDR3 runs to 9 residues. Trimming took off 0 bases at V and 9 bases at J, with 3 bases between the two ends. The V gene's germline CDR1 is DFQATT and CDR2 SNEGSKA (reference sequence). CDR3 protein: CSARDWQYF. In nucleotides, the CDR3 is TGCAGTGCTAGAGATTGGCAGTACTTC.

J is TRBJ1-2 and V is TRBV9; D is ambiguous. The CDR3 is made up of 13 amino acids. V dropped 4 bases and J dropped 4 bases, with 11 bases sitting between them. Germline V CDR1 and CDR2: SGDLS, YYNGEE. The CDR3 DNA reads TGTGCCAGCAGCCAGGAGGGCATCTATGGCTACACCTTC. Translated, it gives CASSQEGIYGYTF.

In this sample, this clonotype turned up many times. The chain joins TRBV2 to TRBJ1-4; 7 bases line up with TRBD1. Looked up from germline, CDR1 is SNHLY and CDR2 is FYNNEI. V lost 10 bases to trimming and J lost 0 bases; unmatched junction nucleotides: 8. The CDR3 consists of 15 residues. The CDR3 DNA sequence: TGTGCCACCCTGACAGGGACGGCAACTAATGAAAAACTGTTTTTT. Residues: CATLTGTATNEKLFF.

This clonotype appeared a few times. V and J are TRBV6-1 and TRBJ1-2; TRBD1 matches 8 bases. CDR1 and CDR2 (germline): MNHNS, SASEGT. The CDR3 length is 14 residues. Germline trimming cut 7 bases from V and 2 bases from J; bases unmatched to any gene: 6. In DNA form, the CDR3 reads TGTGCCAGCAACCGGGACAGGACCAACTATGGCTACACCTTC. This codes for CASNRDRTNYGYTF.

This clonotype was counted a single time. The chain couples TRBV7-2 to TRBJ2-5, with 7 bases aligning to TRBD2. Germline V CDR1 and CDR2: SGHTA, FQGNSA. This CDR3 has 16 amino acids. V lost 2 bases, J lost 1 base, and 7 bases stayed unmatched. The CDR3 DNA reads TGTGCCAGCAGCTTATATCACAGCGGGATCCAAGAGACCCAGTACTTC. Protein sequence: CASSLYHSGIQETQYF. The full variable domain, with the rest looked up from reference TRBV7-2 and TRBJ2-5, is GAGVSQSPSNKVTEKGKDVELRCDPISGHTALYWYRQSLGQGLEFLIYFQGNSAPDKSGLPSDRFSAERTGGSVSTLTIQRTQQEDSAVYLCASSLYHSGIQETQYFGPGTRLLVL.

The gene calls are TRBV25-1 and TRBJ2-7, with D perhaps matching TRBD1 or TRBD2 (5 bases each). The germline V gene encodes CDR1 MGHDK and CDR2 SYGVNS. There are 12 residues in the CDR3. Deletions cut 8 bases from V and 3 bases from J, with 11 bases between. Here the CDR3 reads CASGGIGYEQYF. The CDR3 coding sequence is TGTGCCAGCGGGGGTATAGGCTACGAGCAGTACTTC.

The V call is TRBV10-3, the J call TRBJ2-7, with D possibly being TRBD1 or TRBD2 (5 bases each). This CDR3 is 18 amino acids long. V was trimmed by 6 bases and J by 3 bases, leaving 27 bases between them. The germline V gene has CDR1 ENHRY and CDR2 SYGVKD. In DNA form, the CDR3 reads TGTGCCATCAGAAATTCAGCAGGGACCACGGCGTCCCGCTACGAGCAGTACTTC. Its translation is CAIRNSAGTTASRYEQYF.

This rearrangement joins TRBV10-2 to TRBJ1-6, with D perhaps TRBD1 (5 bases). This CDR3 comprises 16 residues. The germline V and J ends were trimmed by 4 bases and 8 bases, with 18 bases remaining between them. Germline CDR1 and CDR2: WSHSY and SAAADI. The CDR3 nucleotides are TGCGCCAGCAGTGCTTCCAGAAGGGGCTCGGATTCACCCCTCCACTTT. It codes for CASSASRRGSDSPLHF.

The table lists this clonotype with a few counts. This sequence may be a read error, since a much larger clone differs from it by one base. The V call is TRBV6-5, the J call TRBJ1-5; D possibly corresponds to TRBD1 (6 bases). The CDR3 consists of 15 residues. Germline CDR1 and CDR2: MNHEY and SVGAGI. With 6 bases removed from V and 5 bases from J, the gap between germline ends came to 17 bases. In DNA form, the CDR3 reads TGTGCCAGCAGCCCAGGACAGAGGCCGGATCAGCCCCAGCATTTT. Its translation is CASSPGQRPDQPQHF.

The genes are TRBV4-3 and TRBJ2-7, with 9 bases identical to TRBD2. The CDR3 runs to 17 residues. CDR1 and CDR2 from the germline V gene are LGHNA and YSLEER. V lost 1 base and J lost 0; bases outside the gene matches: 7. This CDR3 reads CASSQGIAGASSYEQYF. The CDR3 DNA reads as TGCGCCAGCAGCCAAGGGATAGCGGGGGCAAGCTCCTACGAGCAGTACTTC.

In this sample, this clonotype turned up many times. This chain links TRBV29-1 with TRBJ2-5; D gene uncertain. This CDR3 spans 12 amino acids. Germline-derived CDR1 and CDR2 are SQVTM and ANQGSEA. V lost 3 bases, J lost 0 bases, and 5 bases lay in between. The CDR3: CSVDRHQETQYF. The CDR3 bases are TGCAGCGTTGACCGCCACCAAGAGACCCAGTACTTC.

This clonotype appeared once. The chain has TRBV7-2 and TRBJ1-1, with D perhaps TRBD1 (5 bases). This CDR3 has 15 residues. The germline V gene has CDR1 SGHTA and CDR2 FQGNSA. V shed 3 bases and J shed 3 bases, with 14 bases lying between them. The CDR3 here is CASSLTGQKDTEAFF. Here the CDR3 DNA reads TGTGCCAGCAGCTTGACGGGGCAAAAGGACACTGAAGCTTTCTTT.

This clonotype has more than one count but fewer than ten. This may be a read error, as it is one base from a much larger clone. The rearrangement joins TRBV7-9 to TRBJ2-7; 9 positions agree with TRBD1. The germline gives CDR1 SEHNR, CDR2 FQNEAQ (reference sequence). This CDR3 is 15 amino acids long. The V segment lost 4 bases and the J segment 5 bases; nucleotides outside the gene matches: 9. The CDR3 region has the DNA TGTGCCAGCAGCTACACCGGGACAGGGATCGACGAGCAGTACTTC. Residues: CASSYTGTGIDEQYF.

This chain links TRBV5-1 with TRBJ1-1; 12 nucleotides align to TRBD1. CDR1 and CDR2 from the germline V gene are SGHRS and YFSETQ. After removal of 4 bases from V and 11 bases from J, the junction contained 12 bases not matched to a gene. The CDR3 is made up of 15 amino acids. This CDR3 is CASSHLPGQGARAFF. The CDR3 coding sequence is TGCGCCAGCAGCCATTTACCGGGACAGGGGGCTAGGGCTTTCTTT.

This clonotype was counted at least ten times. Here the CDR3 DNA reads TGTGCCAGCAGTCCGACTCAGGGGGACTATGGCTACACCTTC. Amino acid sequence: CASSPTQGDYGYTF. The chain uses TRBV12-3 or TRBV12-4 and TRBJ1-2; 7 nucleotides line up with TRBD1. The CDR3 is 14 residues long. V dropped 5 bases and J dropped 3; count of bases not matched to a gene: 6.

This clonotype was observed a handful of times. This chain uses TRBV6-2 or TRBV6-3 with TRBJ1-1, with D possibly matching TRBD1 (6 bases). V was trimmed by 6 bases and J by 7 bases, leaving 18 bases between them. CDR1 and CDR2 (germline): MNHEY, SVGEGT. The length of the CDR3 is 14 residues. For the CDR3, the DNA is TGTGCCAGCAGAAACACAGGGAATATCGGTGAAGCTTTCTTT. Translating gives CASRNTGNIGEAFF.

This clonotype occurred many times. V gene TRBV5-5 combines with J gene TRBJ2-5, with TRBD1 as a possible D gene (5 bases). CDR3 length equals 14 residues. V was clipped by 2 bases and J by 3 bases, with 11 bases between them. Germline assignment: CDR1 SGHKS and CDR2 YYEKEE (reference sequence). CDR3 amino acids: CASSFARAEETQYF. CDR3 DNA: TGTGCCAGCAGCTTTGCCAGGGCTGAAGAGACCCAGTACTTC. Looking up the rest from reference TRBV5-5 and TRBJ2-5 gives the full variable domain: DAGVTQSPTHLIKTRGQQVTLRCSPISGHKSVSWYQQVLGQGPQFIFQYYEKEERGRGNFPDRFSARQFPNYSSELNVNALLLGDSALYLCASSFARAEETQYFGPGTRLLVL.

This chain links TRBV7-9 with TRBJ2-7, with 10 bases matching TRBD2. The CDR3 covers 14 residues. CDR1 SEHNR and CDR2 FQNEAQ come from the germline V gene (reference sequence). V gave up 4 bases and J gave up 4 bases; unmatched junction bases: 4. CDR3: CASSSSGSLYEQYF. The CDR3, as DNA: TGTGCCAGCAGCTCTAGCGGGAGCCTTTACGAGCAGTACTTC. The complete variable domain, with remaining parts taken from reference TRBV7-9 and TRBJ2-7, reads DTGVSQNPRHKITKRGQNVTFRCDPISEHNRLYWYRQTLGQGPEFLTYFQNEAQLEKSRLLSDRFSAERPKGSFSTLEIQRTEQGDSAMYLCASSSSGSLYEQYFGPGTRLTVT.

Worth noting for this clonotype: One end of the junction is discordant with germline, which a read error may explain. Here the CDR3 DNA reads TGTGCCAGCAGTGAACCAGGGGGCCAACCATCTGGGGCCAACGTCCTGACTTTC. It yields the protein CASSEPGGQPSGANVLTF. The chain is built from TRBV10-3 and TRBJ2-6, with TRBD1 matching over 8 bases. Per germline, CDR1 ENHRY and CDR2 SYGVKD. The CDR3 is made up of 18 amino acids.